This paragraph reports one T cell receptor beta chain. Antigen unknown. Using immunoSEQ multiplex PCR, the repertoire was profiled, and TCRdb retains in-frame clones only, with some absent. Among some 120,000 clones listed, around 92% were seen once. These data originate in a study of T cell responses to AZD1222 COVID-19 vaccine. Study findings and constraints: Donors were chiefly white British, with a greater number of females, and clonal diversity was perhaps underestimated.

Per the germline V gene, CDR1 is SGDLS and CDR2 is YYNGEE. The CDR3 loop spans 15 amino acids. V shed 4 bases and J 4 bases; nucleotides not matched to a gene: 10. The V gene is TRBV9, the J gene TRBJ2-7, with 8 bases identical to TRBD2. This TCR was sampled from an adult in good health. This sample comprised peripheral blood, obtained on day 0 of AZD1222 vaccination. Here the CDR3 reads CASSPRTGGKYEQYF. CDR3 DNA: TGTGCCAGCAGCCCCCGGACGGGAGGGAAGTACGAGCAGTACTTC. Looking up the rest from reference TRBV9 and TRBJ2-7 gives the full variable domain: DSGVTQTPKHLITATGQRVTLRCSPRSGDLSVYWYQQSLDQGLQFLIQYYNGEERAKGNILERFSAQQFPDLHSELNLSSLELGDSALYFCASSPRTGGKYEQYFGPGTRLTVT.